A single sample is the source of the 4 T cell receptor beta chains below, sequenced in a study of T cell responses to AZD1222 COVID-19 vaccine. Clones were read by immunoSEQ multiplex PCR, and TCRdb kept only the in-frame ones, dropping some. This sample yields around 130,000 clones, of which roughly 92% are seen a single time; about 4.1% belongs to the top ten. The sequences come from peripheral blood, collected 28 days after the second AZD1222 dose. The receptors derive from an adult who received the AZD1222 COVID-19 vaccine.

This chain's CDR3 is CASSFREGNTEAFF. CDR3 nucleotides: TGTGCCAGCAGCTTCCGAGAAGGGAACACTGAAGCTTTCTTT. The chain employs TRBV7-9 and TRBJ1-1, with no clear D. The CDR3 runs to 14 residues. Per the germline V gene, CDR1 is SEHNR and CDR2 is FQNEAQ (reference sequence). V was pared by 3 bases and J by 1 base, with 9 bases between.

The chain joins TRBV12-3 or TRBV12-4 to TRBJ1-5; D not resolved. The CDR3 is 12 amino acids. V dropped 4 bases and J dropped 5 bases, with 6 bases sitting between them. Here the CDR3 reads CASSWTDQPQHF. In nucleotides, the CDR3 is TGTGCCAGCAGTTGGACCGATCAGCCCCAGCATTTT.

V and J are TRBV24-1 and TRBJ1-4, with a possible D match to TRBD1 (6 bases). The V gene's germline CDR1 is KGHDR and CDR2 SFDVKD. The CDR3 contains 14 residues. V was trimmed by 2 bases and J by 8 bases, leaving 11 bases between them. The CDR3 coding sequence is TGTGCCACCAGTGATTCGGGGGCTTGGGAAAAACTGTTTTTT. Translating it yields CATSDSGAWEKLFF.

Here the CDR3 DNA reads TGTGCCAGCAGGGGACAGTCTCTGGCCACTGAAGCTTTCTTT. This encodes CASRGQSLATEAFF. The chain has TRBV6-5 and TRBJ1-1; 7 bases fit TRBD1. CDR3 length: 14 residues. Germline-derived CDR1 and CDR2 are MNHEY and SVGAGI. The junction had 8 bases not matched to a gene; V was cut back by 6 bases and J by 4 bases.